What follows are 4 T cell receptor beta chains derived from one specimen sequenced in a study of cytomegalovirus exposure and HLA in healthy donors. The PCR employed 60 Vbeta primers together with 13 Jbeta primers. Some clones are missing from TCRdb's copy, which holds only in-frame ones; the method was immunoSEQ multiplex PCR. This sample's clone table lists more than 100,000 clones. Sequencing was performed on PBMCs. The origin of the receptors is a man aged 18 to 30 in good health and CMV-seronegative.

This chain links TRBV7-9 with TRBJ1-2, with D perhaps matching TRBD1 (5 bases). The CDR3 is made up of 13 amino acids. V gave up 7 bases and J gave up 6 bases, with 15 bases separating them. Per germline, CDR1 SEHNR and CDR2 FQNEAQ (reference sequence). The CDR3 bases are TGTGCCAGCACCTCAGGCGGCAGGGATGGCTACACCTTC. This translates into CASTSGGRDGYTF.

The chain uses TRBV19 and TRBJ1-5; 10 bases fit TRBD1. CDR3 length: 14 residues. Germline values: CDR1 LNHDA, CDR2 SQIVND (reference sequence). The J segment lost 3 bases and the V segment lost 8 bases, leaving 4 bases of the junction unmatched. The CDR3: CASRDRGVNQPQHF. The CDR3 DNA reads as TGTGCCAGTCGGGACAGGGGCGTCAATCAGCCCCAGCATTTT.

V is TRBV7-8 and J is TRBJ1-5, with 12 bases identical to TRBD1. The CDR3 extends over 14 amino acids. Losses at the gene ends were 8 bases for V and 10 bases for J; bases not matched to a gene: 9. Germline V gene lookup returns CDR1 SGHVS and CDR2 FQNEAQ. CDR3 in DNA: TGTGCCAGCGCCCTGGGGGACAGGGGGCAACCCCAGCATTTT. Residues: CASALGDRGQPQHF.

V gene TRBV6-1 combines with J gene TRBJ1-3, with a weak D call TRBD1 (5 bases). This CDR3 spans 15 amino acids. V lost 5 bases, J lost 4 bases, and 15 bases lay in between. In germline, CDR1 is MNHNS, CDR2 SASEGT. CDR3 bases: TGTGCCAGCAGTTCCCACCGACAGCCAGGAAACACCATATATTTT. This codes for CASSSHRQPGNTIYF.